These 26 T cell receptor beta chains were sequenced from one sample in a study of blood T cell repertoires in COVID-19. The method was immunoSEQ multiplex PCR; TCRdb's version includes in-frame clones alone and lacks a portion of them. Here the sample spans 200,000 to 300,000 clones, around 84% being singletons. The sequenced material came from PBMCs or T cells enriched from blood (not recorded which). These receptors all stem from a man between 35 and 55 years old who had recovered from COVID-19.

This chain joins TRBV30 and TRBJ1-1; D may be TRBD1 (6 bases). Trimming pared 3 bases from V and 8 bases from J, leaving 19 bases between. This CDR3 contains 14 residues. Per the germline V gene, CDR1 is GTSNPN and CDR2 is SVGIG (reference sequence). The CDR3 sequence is CAWRGLLGHPEAFF. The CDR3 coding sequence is TGTGCCTGGAGGGGGCTGCTGGGACACCCAGAAGCTTTCTTT.

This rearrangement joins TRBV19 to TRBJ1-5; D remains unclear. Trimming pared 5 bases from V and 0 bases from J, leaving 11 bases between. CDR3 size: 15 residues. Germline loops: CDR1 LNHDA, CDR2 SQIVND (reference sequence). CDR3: CASSQQAYSNQPQHF. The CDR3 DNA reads TGTGCCAGTAGTCAGCAGGCATATAGCAATCAGCCCCAGCATTTT.

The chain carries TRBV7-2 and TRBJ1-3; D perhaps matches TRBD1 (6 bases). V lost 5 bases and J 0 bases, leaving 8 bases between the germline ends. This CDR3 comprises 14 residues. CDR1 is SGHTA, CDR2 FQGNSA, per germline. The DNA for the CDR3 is TGTGCCAGCAGCAGACAGGCCTCTGGAAACACCATATATTTT. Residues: CASSRQASGNTIYF.

The CDR3 DNA sequence: TGTGCCAGCTCACCCTCCGGGACAGGGGGCTACTATGGCTACACCTTC. It encodes CASSPSGTGGYYGYTF. This rearrangement joins TRBV18 to TRBJ1-2; 12 bases agree with TRBD1. V was clipped by 3 bases and J by 3 bases; unmatched bases: 5. The V gene's germline CDR1 is KGHSH and CDR2 LQKENI. The CDR3 has 16 residues.

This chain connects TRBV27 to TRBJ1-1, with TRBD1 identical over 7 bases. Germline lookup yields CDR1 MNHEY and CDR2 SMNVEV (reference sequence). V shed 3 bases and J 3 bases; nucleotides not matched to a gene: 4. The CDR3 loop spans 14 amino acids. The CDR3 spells CASSFVQGDTEAFF. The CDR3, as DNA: TGTGCCAGCAGTTTTGTCCAGGGGGACACTGAAGCTTTCTTT.

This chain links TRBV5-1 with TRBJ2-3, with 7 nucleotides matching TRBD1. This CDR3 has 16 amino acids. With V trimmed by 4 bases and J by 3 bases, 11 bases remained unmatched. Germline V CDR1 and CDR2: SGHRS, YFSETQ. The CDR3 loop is CASSPPSGQVTDTQYF. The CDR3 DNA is TGCGCCAGCAGCCCTCCGAGTGGACAGGTGACAGATACGCAGTATTTT.

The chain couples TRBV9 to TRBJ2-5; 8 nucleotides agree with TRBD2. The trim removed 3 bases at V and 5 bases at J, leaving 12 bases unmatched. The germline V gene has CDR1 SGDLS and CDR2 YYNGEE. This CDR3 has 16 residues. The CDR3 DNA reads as TGTGCCAGCAGCGCCTCCCTAGCGGGCGGTCGGGAGACCCAGTACTTC. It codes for CASSASLAGGRETQYF.

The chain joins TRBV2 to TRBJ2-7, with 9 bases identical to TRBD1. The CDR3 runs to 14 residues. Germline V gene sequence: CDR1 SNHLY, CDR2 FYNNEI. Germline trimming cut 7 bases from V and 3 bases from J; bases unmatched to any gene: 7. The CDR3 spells CASNPGQGLYEQYF. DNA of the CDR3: TGTGCCAGCAATCCCGGACAGGGGCTCTACGAGCAGTACTTC.

This CDR3 is CASSHRGVWEQYF. CDR3 nucleotides: TGTGCCAGCAGTCACCGGGGAGTCTGGGAGCAGTACTTC. The chain couples TRBV6-5 to TRBJ2-7; D possibly corresponds to TRBD2 (5 bases). There are 13 residues in the CDR3. Trimming stripped 5 bases from V and 7 bases from J, with 15 bases between. From germline, CDR1 is MNHEY and CDR2 SVGAGI.

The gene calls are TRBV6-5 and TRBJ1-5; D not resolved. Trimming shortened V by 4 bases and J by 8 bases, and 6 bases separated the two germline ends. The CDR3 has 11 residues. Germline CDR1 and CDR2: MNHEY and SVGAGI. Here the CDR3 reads CASSSRKPQHF. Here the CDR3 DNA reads TGTGCCAGCAGTTCCCGTAAGCCCCAGCATTTT.

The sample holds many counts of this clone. CDR3 in DNA: TGTGCCTGGGACAGAGGGTCCGGAAACACCATATATTTT. Protein: CAWDRGSGNTIYF. The V call is TRBV30, the J call TRBJ1-3; D perhaps matches TRBD1 (5 bases). V was clipped by 5 bases and J by 4 bases, with 12 bases between them. Germline V gene lookup returns CDR1 GTSNPN and CDR2 SVGIG (reference sequence). There are 13 residues in the CDR3.

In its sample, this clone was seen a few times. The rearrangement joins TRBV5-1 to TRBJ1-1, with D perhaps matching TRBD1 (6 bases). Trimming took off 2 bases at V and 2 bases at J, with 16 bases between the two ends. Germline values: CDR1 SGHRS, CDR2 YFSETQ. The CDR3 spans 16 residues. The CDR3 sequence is CASSFRVAGANTEAFF. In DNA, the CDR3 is TGCGCCAGCAGCTTCAGGGTGGCAGGGGCAAACACTGAAGCTTTCTTT.

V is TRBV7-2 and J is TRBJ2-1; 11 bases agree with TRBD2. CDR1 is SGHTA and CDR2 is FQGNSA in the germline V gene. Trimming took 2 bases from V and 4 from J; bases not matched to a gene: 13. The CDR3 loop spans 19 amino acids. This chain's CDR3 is CASSLTRLAGMELYNEQFF. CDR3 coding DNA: TGTGCCAGCAGCTTAACGCGACTAGCGGGAATGGAATTATACAATGAGCAGTTCTTC. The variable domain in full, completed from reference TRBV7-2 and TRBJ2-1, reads GAGVSQSPSNKVTEKGKDVELRCDPISGHTALYWYRQSLGQGLEFLIYFQGNSAPDKSGLPSDRFSAERTGGSVSTLTIQRTQQEDSAVYLCASSLTRLAGMELYNEQFFGPGTRLTVL.

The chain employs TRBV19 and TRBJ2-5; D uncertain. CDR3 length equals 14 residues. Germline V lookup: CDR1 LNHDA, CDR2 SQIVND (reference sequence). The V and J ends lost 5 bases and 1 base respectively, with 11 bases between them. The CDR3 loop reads CASSPFSSQETQYF. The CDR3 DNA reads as TGTGCCAGTAGTCCCTTCTCCTCCCAAGAGACCCAGTACTTC. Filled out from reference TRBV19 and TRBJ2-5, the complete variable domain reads DGGITQSPKYLFRKEGQNVTLSCEQNLNHDAMYWYRQDPGQGLRLIYYSQIVNDFQKGDIAEGYSVSREKKESFPLTVTSAQKNPTAFYLCASSPFSSQETQYFGPGTRLLVL.

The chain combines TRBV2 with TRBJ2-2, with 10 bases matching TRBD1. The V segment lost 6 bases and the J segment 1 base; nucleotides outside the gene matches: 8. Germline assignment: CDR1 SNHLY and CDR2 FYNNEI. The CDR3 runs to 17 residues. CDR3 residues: CASRGQGLTQNTGELFF. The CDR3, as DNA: TGTGCCAGCAGGGGACAGGGGCTAACACAGAACACCGGGGAGCTGTTTTTT.

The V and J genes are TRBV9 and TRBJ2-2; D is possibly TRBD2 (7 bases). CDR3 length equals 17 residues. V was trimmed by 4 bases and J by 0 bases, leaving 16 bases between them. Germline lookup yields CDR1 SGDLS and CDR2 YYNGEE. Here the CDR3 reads CASSPSGQSANTGELFF. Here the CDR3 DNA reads TGTGCCAGCAGCCCTAGCGGACAGTCCGCGAACACCGGGGAGCTGTTTTTT.

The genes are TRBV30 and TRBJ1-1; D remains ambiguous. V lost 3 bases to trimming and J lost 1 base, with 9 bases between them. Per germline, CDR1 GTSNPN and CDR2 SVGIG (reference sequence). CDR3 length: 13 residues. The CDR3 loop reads CAWRRWANTEAFF. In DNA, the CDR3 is TGTGCCTGGAGGCGATGGGCGAACACTGAAGCTTTCTTT. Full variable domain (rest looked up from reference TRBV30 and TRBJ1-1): SQTIHQWPATLVQPVGSPLSLECTVEGTSNPNLYWYRQAAGRGLQLLFYSVGIGQISSEVPQNLSASRPQDRQFILSSKKLLLSDSGFYLCAWRRWANTEAFFGQGTRLTVV.

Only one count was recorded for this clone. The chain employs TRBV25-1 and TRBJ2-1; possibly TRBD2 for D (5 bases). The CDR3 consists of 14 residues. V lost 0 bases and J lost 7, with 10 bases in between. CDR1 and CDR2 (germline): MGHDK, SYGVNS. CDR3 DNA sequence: TGTGCCAGCAGTGAATATACCGGGATTAATGAGCAGTTCTTC. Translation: CASSEYTGINEQFF.

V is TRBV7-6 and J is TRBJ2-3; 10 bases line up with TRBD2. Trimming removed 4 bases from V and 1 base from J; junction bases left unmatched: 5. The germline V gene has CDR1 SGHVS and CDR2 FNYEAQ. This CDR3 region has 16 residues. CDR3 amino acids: CASSSRTSGGTDTQYF. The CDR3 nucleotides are TGTGCCAGCAGCTCCCGAACTAGCGGGGGCACAGATACGCAGTATTTT.

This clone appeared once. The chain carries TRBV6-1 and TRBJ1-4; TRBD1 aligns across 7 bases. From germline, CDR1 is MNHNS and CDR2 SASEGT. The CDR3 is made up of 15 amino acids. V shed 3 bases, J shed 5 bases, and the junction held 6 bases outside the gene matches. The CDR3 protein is CASSDLTGLNEKLFF. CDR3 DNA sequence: TGTGCCAGCAGTGATTTGACAGGGTTAAATGAAAAACTGTTTTTT.

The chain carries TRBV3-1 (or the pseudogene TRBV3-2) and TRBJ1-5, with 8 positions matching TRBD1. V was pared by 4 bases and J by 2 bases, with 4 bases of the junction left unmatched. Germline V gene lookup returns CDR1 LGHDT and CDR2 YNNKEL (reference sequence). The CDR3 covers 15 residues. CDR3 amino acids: CASSPTGGGNQPQHF. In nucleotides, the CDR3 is TGTGCCAGCAGCCCAACAGGGGGAGGCAATCAGCCCCAGCATTTT.

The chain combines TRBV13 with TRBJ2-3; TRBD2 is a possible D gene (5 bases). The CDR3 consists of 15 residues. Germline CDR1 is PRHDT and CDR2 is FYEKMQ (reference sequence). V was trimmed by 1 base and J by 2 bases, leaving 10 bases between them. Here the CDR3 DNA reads TGTGCCAGCAGCTTAGAACGGGGATCCACAGATACGCAGTATTTT. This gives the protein CASSLERGSTDTQYF.

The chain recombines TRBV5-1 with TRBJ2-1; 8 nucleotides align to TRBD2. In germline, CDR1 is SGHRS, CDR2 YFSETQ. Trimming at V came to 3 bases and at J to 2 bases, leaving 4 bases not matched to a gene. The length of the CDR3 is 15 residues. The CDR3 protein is CASSSTSGTYNEQFF. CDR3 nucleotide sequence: TGCGCCAGCAGCTCCACTAGCGGCACCTACAATGAGCAGTTCTTC.

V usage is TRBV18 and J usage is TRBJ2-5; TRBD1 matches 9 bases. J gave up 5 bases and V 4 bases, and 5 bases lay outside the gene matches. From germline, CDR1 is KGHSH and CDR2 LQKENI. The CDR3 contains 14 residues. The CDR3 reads CASSLGQGSETQYF. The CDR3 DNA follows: TGTGCCAGCTCACTAGGACAGGGGTCGGAGACCCAGTACTTC.

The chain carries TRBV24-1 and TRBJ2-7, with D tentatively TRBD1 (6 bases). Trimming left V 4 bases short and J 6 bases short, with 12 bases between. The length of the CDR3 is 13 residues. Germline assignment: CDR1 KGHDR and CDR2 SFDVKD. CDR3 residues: CATSETGQREQYF. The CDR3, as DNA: TGTGCCACCAGTGAAACGGGACAACGCGAGCAGTACTTC.

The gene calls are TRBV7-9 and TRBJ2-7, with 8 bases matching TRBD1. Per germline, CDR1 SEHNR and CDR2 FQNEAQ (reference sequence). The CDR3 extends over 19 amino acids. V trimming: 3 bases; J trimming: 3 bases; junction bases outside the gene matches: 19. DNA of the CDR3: TGTGCCAGCAGCTTTGAAATTTCTGGACAGGGAAAACTCGGCTACGAGCAGTACTTC. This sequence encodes CASSFEISGQGKLGYEQYF.